The clone carrying this T cell receptor (beta chain) was picked up a small number of times. These data belong to a study of patients and donors after allogeneic stem cell transplantation. Germline CDR1 is SGHRS and CDR2 is YFSETQ. CDR3 length: 13 residues. Trimming left V 6 bases short and J 0 bases short, with 9 bases between. TCRdb re-called the RT-PCR reads with MiXCR, one entry per CDR3 protein. Among 150,000 to 200,000 distinct CDR3 sequences listed, 35% to 50% were seen once. Sequencing was carried out using blood, either unsorted or a sorted T cell fraction (not recorded which). The chain employs TRBV5-1 and TRBJ2-5; no reliable D call. This sequence was found in a human donor who was either an allogeneic HSCT recipient or a stem cell or donor lymphocyte infusion donor (not recorded which). It is not recorded whose cells these are; they may come from a transplant donor. CDR3 bases: TGCGCCAGCACGACGACATACCAAGAGACCCAGTACTTC. Protein product: CASTTTYQETQYF.